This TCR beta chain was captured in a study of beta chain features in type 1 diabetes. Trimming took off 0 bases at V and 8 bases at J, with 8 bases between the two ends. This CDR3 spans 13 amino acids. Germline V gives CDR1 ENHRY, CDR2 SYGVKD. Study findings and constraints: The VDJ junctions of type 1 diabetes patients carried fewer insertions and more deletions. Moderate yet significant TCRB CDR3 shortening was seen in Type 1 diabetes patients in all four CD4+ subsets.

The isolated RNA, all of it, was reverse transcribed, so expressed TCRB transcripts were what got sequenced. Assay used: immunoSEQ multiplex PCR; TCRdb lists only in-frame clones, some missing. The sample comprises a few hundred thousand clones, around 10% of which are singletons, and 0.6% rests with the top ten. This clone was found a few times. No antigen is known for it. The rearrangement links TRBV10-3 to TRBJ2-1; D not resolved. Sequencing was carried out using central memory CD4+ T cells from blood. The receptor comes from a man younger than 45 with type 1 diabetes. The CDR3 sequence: CAISESIKDEQFF. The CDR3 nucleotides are TGTGCCATCAGTGAGTCCATTAAAGATGAGCAGTTCTTC.